These T cell receptor beta chains were read from a single sample in a study of OX40 agonist ivuxolimab in advanced cancers. Only in-frame clones appear in the TCRdb table, and some are missing; sequencing was by immunoSEQ multiplex PCR. Altogether tens of thousands of clones are present, 91% being singletons, with the ten largest covering 1.5% to 2%. Here the sequenced sample was CD4+ or CD8+ T cells sorted from blood, taken in a trial of the OX40 agonist ivuxolimab. The receptors originated from an adult with an advanced solid tumor such as melanoma, head and neck, liver or kidney cancer. CDR3s include the opening cysteine and the closing phenylalanine or tryptophan. Fields, in order: V gene, D gene, clone size, J gene, CDR3 DNA, CDR3 protein. A D gene is named only where the DNA matches it firmly. A row's size may be missing; if present it is once, few, many or a size class.

TRBV27,.,.,TRBJ1-4,TGTGCCAGCCCTCCCGGTGAAAAACTGTTTTTT,CASPPGEKLFF
TRBV7-2,TRBD1,.,TRBJ1-2,TGTGCCAGCAGACGGGACAGGGAAACTGATGGCTACACCTTC,CASRRDRETDGYTF
TRBV19,TRBD2,.,TRBJ2-5,TGTGCCAGTAGTAGGGGGACTAGCGGGGGCGTAGAGACCCAGTACTTC,CASSRGTSGGVETQYF
TRBV7-2,.,.,TRBJ2-1,TGTGCCAGCAGCCGGTCGTACTCCTACAATGAGCAGTTCTTC,CASSRSYSYNEQFF
TRBV6-5,TRBD1,.,TRBJ2-5,TGTGCCAGCAGCTGGGACAGGGAAGAGACCCAGTACTTC,CASSWDREETQYF
TRBV4-3,.,once,TRBJ2-2,TGCGCCAGCAGCCAGCACACGAACACCGGGGAGCTGTTTTTT,CASSQHTNTGELFF
TRBV27,TRBD1,.,TRBJ1-4,TGTGCCAGCAGCCGGGGACAGGGAGAATGGGAAAAACTGTTTTTT,CASSRGQGEWEKLFF
TRBV29-1,.,.,TRBJ2-1,TGCAGCGTTGAAGGAAACAGTGGTGACAATGAGCAGTTCTTC,CSVEGNSGDNEQFF
TRBV9,.,few,TRBJ1-2,TGTGCCAGCAGCCGAGGGGGAGGTAACTTCTATGGCTACACCTTC,CASSRGGGNFYGYTF
TRBV7-9,.,.,TRBJ1-6,TGTGCCAGCAGCTTAGTCAGTACCACCCTCCACTTT,CASSLVSTTLHF
TRBV6-1,TRBD2,.,TRBJ2-3,TGTGCCAGCAGCCCACTAGCGGGAGCGACGGATACGCAGTATTTT,CASSPLAGATDTQYF
TRBV27,.,.,TRBJ1-6,TGTGCCAGCAGTTTTCGCCGGGACACCTCTTCACCCCTCCACTTT,CASSFRRDTSSPLHF
TRBV20-1,.,.,TRBJ1-2,TGCAGTGCTGGGGACTCCCGAGGCTACACCTTC,CSAGDSRGYTF
TRBV11-2,TRBD2,.,TRBJ2-1,TGTGCCAGCAGCTTAGTAAGCGGGAGCAACAATGAGCAGTTCTTC,CASSLVSGSNNEQFF
TRBV27,.,once,TRBJ2-5,TGTGCCAGCAGTTTATACGGCGTTGTAGGGGATTTTGTCCTGGAGACCCAGTACTTC,CASSLYGVVGDFVLETQYF
TRBV9,.,.,TRBJ1-2,TGTGCCAGCAGCCCATCAGGGAACTATGGCTACACCTTC,CASSPSGNYGYTF
TRBV18,TRBD1,.,TRBJ1-1,TGTGCCAGCTCCTTGGGACAGGGTGTTCTGAACACTGAAGCTTTCTTT,CASSLGQGVLNTEAFF
TRBV12-2,.,.,TRBJ2-1,TGTGCAAGTCGCTTAGGACTAGCGGGAGGGCTCTACAATGAGCAGTTCTTC,CASRLGLAGGLYNEQFF
TRBV6-1,.,.,TRBJ1-3,TGTGCCAGCAGTGAAGCGAAGTTGAGGAACTCTGGAAACACCATATATTTT,CASSEAKLRNSGNTIYF
TRBV27,TRBD1,.,TRBJ2-5,TGTGCCAGCAGTTCCCCCTCGACAGGGTCAGAGACCCAGTACTTC,CASSSPSTGSETQYF
TRBV9,.,.,TRBJ1-3,TGTGCCAGCAGCGAGAGGGGGGGCGGAAACACCATATATTTT,CASSERGGGNTIYF
TRBV6-1,.,.,TRBJ1-2,TGTGCCAGCAGTGAAAGAGGAGATGGCTACACCTTC,CASSERGDGYTF
TRBV7-8,.,.,TRBJ2-3,TGTGCCAGCCGGCGAGGGGGGTTTAGCACAGATACGCAGTATTTT,CASRRGGFSTDTQYF
TRBV4-3,.,.,TRBJ1-4,TGCGCCAGCAGCCAAGATTTTACAGCCCCTGGGGAACTGTTTTTT,CASSQDFTAPGELFF
TRBV5-8,.,.,TRBJ2-2,TGTGCCAGCAGCATGGACCGGGGAAACACCGGGGAGCTGTTTTTT,CASSMDRGNTGELFF
TRBV5-1,.,.,TRBJ1-1,TGCGCCAGCAGCTTGGCATGGGAGGGTAGGGAAGCTTTCTTT,CASSLAWEGREAFF
TRBV5-6,TRBD1,.,TRBJ2-1,TGTGCCAGCAGCTTATTAGGACAGGGGCACGATGAGCAGTTCTTC,CASSLLGQGHDEQFF
TRBV7-2,.,.,TRBJ2-3,TGTGCCAGCAGCGACGGACCTACCTATACGCAGTATTTT,CASSDGPTYTQYF
TRBV19,.,.,TRBJ2-7,TGTGCCAGTAGTCTCTCCCCCCGCAGTCTACCCTACGAGCAGTACTTC,CASSLSPRSLPYEQYF
TRBV2,.,few,TRBJ1-1,TGTGCCAGCAGTGAAGCAAAGGGGAACACTGAAGCTTTCTTT,CASSEAKGNTEAFF
TRBV2,.,.,TRBJ1-2,TGTGCCAGCAGTGAATCGACGTATGGCTACACCTTC,CASSESTYGYTF